The next 2 T cell receptor beta chains were all read from a single sample in a study of T cell responses to AZD1222 COVID-19 vaccine. Libraries were prepared by immunoSEQ multiplex PCR; TCRdb keeps only in-frame clonotypes and omits some of them. Of 200,000 or so clones in the sample, approximately 94% were seen once. Sequences were derived from peripheral blood, sampled on day 0 of AZD1222 vaccination. The receptors shown here come from an adult in good health.

The chain employs TRBV7-9 and TRBJ1-1; D possibly corresponds to TRBD1 (5 bases). With 4 bases removed from V and 6 bases from J, the gap between germline ends came to 12 bases. Germline V gene sequence: CDR1 SEHNR, CDR2 FQNEAQ (reference sequence). The CDR3 is 13 residues long. The CDR3 loop is CASSSRAGPEAFF. The CDR3 coding sequence is TGTGCCAGCAGCTCCAGGGCAGGGCCTGAAGCTTTCTTT.

The chain is built from TRBV10-2 and TRBJ2-1, with a weak D call TRBD2 (5 bases). Germline CDR1 is WSHSY and CDR2 is SAAADI. The CDR3 contains 13 residues. V was pared by 6 bases and J by 6 bases, with 12 bases between. CDR3 in DNA: TGCGCCAGCAGGCCACTAGACCCCAATGAGCAGTTCTTC. It is translated as CASRPLDPNEQFF.